The entry below gives a single TCR beta chain sequence along with its context. The data were taken from a study of identical twins. TCRdb called the 5' RACE reads again in MiXCR, with one record for every CDR3 protein. The table shows 700,000 or so distinct CDR3 sequences, with about 9.4% occurring only once. Looked up from germline, CDR1 is SGHDT and CDR2 is YYEEEE. V was trimmed by 4 bases and J by 9 bases, leaving 20 bases between them. There are 15 residues in the CDR3. Another study also made use of these data, one on yellow fever vaccine responses in identical twins.

V and J are TRBV5-6 and TRBJ2-1; D is possibly TRBD2 (6 bases). Sequencing used PBMCs. This receptor was taken from a woman younger than 35 in good health. The CDR3 sequence is CASSDNPLALGEQFF. The CDR3 DNA follows: TGTGCCAGCAGCGATAATCCACTAGCTCTGGGTGAGCAGTTCTTC.